This T cell receptor beta chain emerged from a study of naive and memory T cell subsets. This clonotype was detected ten times or more. TCR cDNA received a 3' ligated oligonucleotide that carried a UMI. This CDR3 is built from 12 residues. Germline V gives CDR1 LGHNT, CDR2 FRNRAP. The V and J ends lost 7 bases and 11 bases respectively, with 17 bases between them. Four PCR rounds used nested alpha and beta constant region primers plus the SP2 primer. TCRdb recomputed calls from the 5' RACE reads with MiXCR, one row per CDR3 protein. The repertoire holds roughly 60,000 distinct CDR3 sequences, approximately 8% seen once, with roughly a fifth in the top ten.

The chain has TRBV12-5 and TRBJ1-1; weak D call: TRBD1 (5 bases). The source is a female donor in good health. The CDR3 sequence is CASAIVTGPAFF. As DNA, the CDR3 is TGTGCTAGTGCCATTGTCACAGGTCCGGCTTTCTTT.